This TCR beta chain is drawn from a study of blood T cell repertoires in COVID-19. Study-wide context: Acute and convalescent COVID-19 samples came from the United States, Italy and Spain. PBMCs, B-cell-depleted T cells, or T cells were the source of the cDNA or gDNA that made up the material.

Trimming left V 2 bases short and J 2 bases short, with 12 bases between. This CDR3 spans 15 amino acids. Germline V gene sequence: CDR1 SGDLS, CDR2 YYNGEE. The data were produced by immunoSEQ multiplex PCR, yet TCRdb's version contains in-frame clones alone and is incomplete. This sample has under 250,000 clones, with roughly 80% found just once. This chain uses TRBV9 with TRBJ2-3, with no clear D. Material: peripheral blood. The receptor's source is a woman aged 70-85 years with active or convalescent COVID-19. CDR3 protein: CASSVGSSSTDTQYF. The CDR3 DNA reads TGTGCCAGCAGCGTGGGTAGCTCATCCACAGATACGCAGTATTTT.